The next 2 T cell receptor beta chains were all read from a single sample in a study of OX40 agonist ivuxolimab in advanced cancers. Data came from immunoSEQ multiplex PCR; TCRdb stores just in-frame clones and leaves some out. Seen here are some 62,000 clones, 92% observed once, and the top ten hold approximately 0.62%. The material sequenced was CD4+ or CD8+ T cells sorted from blood, taken in a trial of the OX40 agonist ivuxolimab. All receptors derive from an adult with an advanced solid tumor such as melanoma, head and neck, liver or kidney cancer.

The chain recombines TRBV5-1 with TRBJ1-2, with 7 bases lining up with TRBD1. J was trimmed by 1 base and V by 4 bases; bases with no gene match: 10. The CDR3 sequence is 16 residues long. The V gene's germline CDR1 is SGHRS and CDR2 YFSETQ. The CDR3 nucleotides are TGCGCCAGCAGCGTATCCGGGACAGCTTATAACTATGGCTACACCTTC. Translated: CASSVSGTAYNYGYTF. The full variable domain, completed using reference TRBV5-1 and TRBJ1-2, is KAGVTQTPRYLIKTRGQQVTLSCSPISGHRSVSWYQQTPGQGLQFLFEYFSETQRNKGNFPGRFSGRQFSNSRSEMNVSTLELGDSALYLCASSVSGTAYNYGYTFGSGTRLTVV.

The chain recombines TRBV5-6 with TRBJ2-5, with 11 bases that match TRBD2. This CDR3 spans 17 amino acids. V shed 1 base, J shed 5 bases, and the junction held 10 bases outside the gene matches. CDR1 and CDR2 (germline): SGHDT, YYEEEE. This chain's CDR3 is CASSLFSGGAPPETQYF. In nucleotides, the CDR3 is TGTGCCAGCAGCTTGTTTAGCGGGGGGGCCCCCCCCGAGACCCAGTACTTC. The full variable domain, in which reference TRBV5-6 and TRBJ2-5 provide the parts outside the CDR3, is DAGVTQSPTHLIKTRGQQVTLRCSPKSGHDTVSWYQQALGQGPQFIFQYYEEEERQRGNFPDRFSGHQFPNYSSELNVNALLLGDSALYLCASSLFSGGAPPETQYFGPGTRLLVL.